These T cell receptor beta chains were read from a single sample in a study of Graves' ophthalmopathy and Graves' hyperthyroidism. Using its own MiXCR run on the multiplex PCR reads, TCRdb lists one record per CDR3 protein. Counted here are about 620,000 distinct CDR3 sequences, roughly 20% occurring once; the ten biggest clones make up more than 5.5%. The sequencing input was peripheral blood. The origin of the receptors is a woman aged 18-29 years with stable Graves' hyperthyroidism. Some clones in this sample may be carry-over from other donors' samples. The CDR3 runs from the conserved cysteine through the conserved F or W. Fields, in order: CDR3 protein, CDR3 DNA, clone size, D gene, V gene, J gene. A D gene is named only where the DNA matches it firmly. Only part of the rows carry a size: once, few, many, or a class if the clone is expanded.

CDR3 protein: CSARFRETEAFF
CDR3 DNA: TGCAGTGCTAGATTCAGGGAAACTGAAGCTTTCTTT
clone size: .
D gene: .
V gene: TRBV20-1
J gene: TRBJ1-1

CDR3 protein: CVSSADSQNYGYTF
CDR3 DNA: TGTGTCAGCAGCGCGGACAGTCAAAACTATGGCTACACCTTC
clone size: .
D gene: .
V gene: TRBV9
J gene: TRBJ1-2

CDR3 protein: CASSRDRLQPQHF
CDR3 DNA: TGTGCCAGCAGCCGAGACAGGTTACAGCCCCAGCATTTT
clone size: many
D gene: .
V gene: TRBV6-4
J gene: TRBJ1-5

CDR3 protein: CASSQDPGLNYGYTF
CDR3 DNA: TGCGCCAGCAGCCAAGACCCGGGGTTAAACTATGGCTACACCTTC
clone size: .
D gene: .
V gene: TRBV4-1
J gene: TRBJ1-2

CDR3 protein: CASSPTEGLRQPQHF
CDR3 DNA: TGTGCCAGCAGCCCGACCGAGGGGCTAAGGCAGCCCCAGCATTTT
clone size: many
D gene: .
V gene: TRBV6-1
J gene: TRBJ1-5

CDR3 protein: CSAPTGPGELFF
CDR3 DNA: TGCAGTGCTCCGACAGGGCCCGGGGAGCTGTTTTTT
clone size: many
D gene: TRBD1
V gene: TRBV20-1
J gene: TRBJ2-2

CDR3 protein: CASSNNPARRWDTEAFF
CDR3 DNA: TGTGCCAGCAGTAACAATCCCGCGAGACGGTGGGACACTGAAGCTTTCTTT
clone size: many
D gene: .
V gene: TRBV12-3/TRBV12-4
J gene: TRBJ1-1

CDR3 protein: CAMGPKRETQYF
CDR3 DNA: TGTGCCATGGGGCCAAAGAGGGAGACCCAGTACTTC
clone size: many
D gene: .
V gene: TRBV2
J gene: TRBJ2-5

CDR3 protein: CASSQGTSSYEQYF
CDR3 DNA: TGTGCCAGCAGCCAAGGGACTAGTAGCTACGAGCAGTACTTC
clone size: many
D gene: TRBD2
V gene: TRBV3-1
J gene: TRBJ2-7

CDR3 protein: CATSDPTGGQETQYF
CDR3 DNA: TGTGCCACCAGTGATCCGACAGGGGGCCAAGAGACCCAGTACTTC
clone size: many
D gene: TRBD1
V gene: TRBV24-1
J gene: TRBJ2-5

CDR3 protein: CASTDTLVRGYTF
CDR3 DNA: TGTGCCAGCACCGACACTCTGGTGCGTGGCTACACCTTC
clone size: many
D gene: .
V gene: TRBV28
J gene: TRBJ1-2

CDR3 protein: CASLRGNTEAFF
CDR3 DNA: TGTGCCAGCCTTCGGGGGAACACTGAAGCTTTCTTT
clone size: .
D gene: .
V gene: TRBV2
J gene: TRBJ1-1

CDR3 protein: CATSFSGVNTEAFF
CDR3 DNA: TGTGCCACCAGTTTTTCAGGGGTGAACACTGAAGCTTTCTTT
clone size: many
D gene: .
V gene: TRBV24-1
J gene: TRBJ1-1

CDR3 protein: CASSLSGTGGSALHF
CDR3 DNA: TGTGCCAGCAGCTTAAGTGGGACAGGCGGCTCGGCCCTCCACTTT
clone size: .
D gene: TRBD1
V gene: TRBV7-8
J gene: TRBJ1-6

CDR3 protein: CASSQGAQGRNTEAFF
CDR3 DNA: TGCGCCAGCAGCCAAGGGGCCCAGGGAAGGAACACTGAAGCTTTCTTT
clone size: many
D gene: .
V gene: TRBV4-1
J gene: TRBJ1-1

CDR3 protein: CASSHRDSQYEQYF
CDR3 DNA: TGTGCCAGCAGTCACCGGGACAGCCAATACGAGCAATACTTC
clone size: once
D gene: TRBD1
V gene: TRBV12-3/TRBV12-4
J gene: TRBJ2-7

CDR3 protein: CASNPGQGKEQYF
CDR3 DNA: TGTGCCAGCAATCCGGGACAGGGCAAGGAGCAGTACTTC
clone size: many
D gene: TRBD1
V gene: TRBV12-3/TRBV12-4
J gene: TRBJ2-7

CDR3 protein: CASGSSYRDYGYTF
CDR3 DNA: TGTGCTAGTGGTTCTTCCTACAGGGATTATGGCTACACCTTC
clone size: .
D gene: .
V gene: TRBV12-5
J gene: TRBJ1-2

CDR3 protein: CASSVGRGQPPAFF
CDR3 DNA: TGTGCCAGCAGCGTAGGTAGGGGGCAACCCCCTGCTTTCTTT
clone size: many
D gene: TRBD1
V gene: TRBV9
J gene: TRBJ1-1

CDR3 protein: CASRPDGNTAEQYF
CDR3 DNA: TGTGCCAGCAGGCCCGACGGGAACACAGCCGAGCAGTACTTC
clone size: many
D gene: .
V gene: TRBV7-3
J gene: TRBJ2-7

CDR3 protein: CASSLGLKQAKNIKYF
CDR3 DNA: TGTGCCAGCAGCCTCGGATTGAAACAAGCCAAAAACATTAAGTACTTC
clone size: few
D gene: .
V gene: TRBV2
J gene: TRBJ2-4

CDR3 protein: CASSPDREATGELFF
CDR3 DNA: TGTGCCAGCAGCCCAGACAGGGAGGCCACCGGGGAGCTGTTTTTT
clone size: .
D gene: .
V gene: TRBV6-1
J gene: TRBJ2-2

CDR3 protein: CASSSPAGARAEAFF
CDR3 DNA: TGTGCCAGCAGCTCACCTGCGGGGGCTCGGGCTGAAGCTTTCTTT
clone size: many
D gene: .
V gene: TRBV6-5
J gene: TRBJ1-1

CDR3 protein: CASSSSGTILYGYTF
CDR3 DNA: TGCGCCAGCAGCTCGTCCGGGACGATATTATATGGCTACACCTTC
clone size: many
D gene: .
V gene: TRBV5-1
J gene: TRBJ1-2

CDR3 protein: CASSEPGPYEQYF
CDR3 DNA: TGTGCCAGCAGTGAACCAGGCCCCTACGAGCAGTACTTC
clone size: many
D gene: .
V gene: TRBV6-1
J gene: TRBJ2-7

CDR3 protein: CASTTGTGPQETQYF
CDR3 DNA: TGTGCCAGCACCACAGGGACAGGCCCCCAAGAGACCCAGTACTTC
clone size: many
D gene: TRBD1
V gene: TRBV6-5
J gene: TRBJ2-5

CDR3 protein: CASSLQMASGGADEQYF
CDR3 DNA: TGTGCCAGCAGCTTACAAATGGCTAGCGGGGGGGCTGACGAGCAGTACTTC
clone size: many
D gene: TRBD2
V gene: TRBV11-2
J gene: TRBJ2-7

CDR3 protein: CSARGQGIGGNQPQHF
CDR3 DNA: TGCAGTGCTAGGGGACAGGGAATCGGCGGCAATCAGCCCCAGCATTTT
clone size: .
D gene: TRBD1
V gene: TRBV20-1
J gene: TRBJ1-5

CDR3 protein: CASSLGLRGRGVTEAFF
CDR3 DNA: TGTGCCAGCAGCTTAGGTCTCCGGGGGCGCGGTGTCACTGAAGCTTTCTTT
clone size: .
D gene: .
V gene: TRBV11-1
J gene: TRBJ1-1

CDR3 protein: CASSYEWRNRLQHF
CDR3 DNA: TGTGCCAGCAGTTACGAGTGGCGCAATAGGCTCCAGCATTTT
clone size: .
D gene: .
V gene: TRBV6-2/TRBV6-3
J gene: TRBJ1-5

CDR3 protein: CASSYSKGVETQYF
CDR3 DNA: TGTGCCAGCAGTTACTCGAAGGGGGTAGAGACCCAGTACTTC
clone size: many
D gene: .
V gene: TRBV6-5
J gene: TRBJ2-5

CDR3 protein: CASIRDARGVYEQYF
CDR3 DNA: TGTGCCAGCATTAGGGACGCCAGAGGTGTGTACGAGCAGTACTTC
clone size: .
D gene: .
V gene: TRBV6-5
J gene: TRBJ2-7

CDR3 protein: CSARDHFETQYF
CDR3 DNA: TGCAGTGCTAGAGATCATTTCGAGACCCAGTACTTC
clone size: .
D gene: .
V gene: TRBV20-1
J gene: TRBJ2-5

CDR3 protein: CASGTDKNTEAFF
CDR3 DNA: TGTGCCAGCGGGACCGATAAGAACACTGAAGCTTTCTTT
clone size: many
D gene: .
V gene: TRBV6-1
J gene: TRBJ1-1

CDR3 protein: CASSVSGSKNIKYF
CDR3 DNA: TGTGCCAGCAGTGTGTCAGGGAGCAAAAACATTAAGTACTTC
clone size: many
D gene: .
V gene: TRBV6-1
J gene: TRBJ2-4

CDR3 protein: CASSLSGETEAFF
CDR3 DNA: TGTGCCAGCAGTTTATCCGGGGAGACTGAAGCTTTCTTT
clone size: many
D gene: .
V gene: TRBV12-3/TRBV12-4
J gene: TRBJ1-1

CDR3 protein: CASSDGQGAGYGYTF
CDR3 DNA: TGTGCCAGCAGTGACGGACAGGGGGCTGGCTATGGCTACACCTTC
clone size: .
D gene: TRBD1
V gene: TRBV6-4
J gene: TRBJ1-2

CDR3 protein: CASSRGQRRVYSNQPQHF
CDR3 DNA: TGTGCCAGCAGCCGAGGCCAGAGAAGGGTTTATAGCAATCAGCCCCAGCATTTT
clone size: .
D gene: .
V gene: TRBV7-8
J gene: TRBJ1-5

CDR3 protein: CASSFLTGDYGYTF
CDR3 DNA: TGTGCCAGCAGTTTCTTGACAGGGGACTATGGCTACACCTTC
clone size: many
D gene: TRBD1
V gene: TRBV28
J gene: TRBJ1-2

CDR3 protein: CASSDPAEAFF
CDR3 DNA: TGCGCCAGCAGTGATCCCGCTGAAGCTTTCTTT
clone size: .
D gene: .
V gene: TRBV10-2
J gene: TRBJ1-1

CDR3 protein: CASSFGGNRNTIYF
CDR3 DNA: TGTGCCAGCAGTTTTGGGGGAAACAGAAACACCATATATTTT
clone size: many
D gene: .
V gene: TRBV12-3/TRBV12-4
J gene: TRBJ1-3

CDR3 protein: CASEAMRGYTF
CDR3 DNA: TGTGCCAGCGAAGCGATGAGGGGCTACACCTTC
clone size: few
D gene: .
V gene: TRBV12-3/TRBV12-4
J gene: TRBJ1-2

CDR3 protein: CASGLPRGGFGTEAFF
CDR3 DNA: TGTGCTAGTGGTTTGCCCCGCGGGGGGTTCGGAACTGAAGCTTTCTTT
clone size: many
D gene: .
V gene: TRBV12-5
J gene: TRBJ1-1

CDR3 protein: CSARKGPQETQYF
CDR3 DNA: TGCAGTGCCAGAAAGGGACCGCAAGAGACCCAGTACTTC
clone size: many
D gene: .
V gene: TRBV20-1
J gene: TRBJ2-5

CDR3 protein: CASSNGASGVEQYF
CDR3 DNA: TGTGCCAGCAGTAACGGGGCTAGCGGTGTCGAGCAGTACTTC
clone size: many
D gene: TRBD2
V gene: TRBV12-3/TRBV12-4
J gene: TRBJ2-7

CDR3 protein: CASSQGWAPNTEAFF
CDR3 DNA: TGTGCCAGCAGTCAAGGGTGGGCACCGAACACTGAAGCTTTCTTT
clone size: many
D gene: .
V gene: TRBV12-3/TRBV12-4
J gene: TRBJ1-1

CDR3 protein: CASARGSETQYF
CDR3 DNA: TGTGCCAGCGCCAGGGGTTCGGAGACCCAGTACTTC
clone size: many
D gene: .
V gene: TRBV6-1
J gene: TRBJ2-5

CDR3 protein: CASSLTRHHQETQYF
CDR3 DNA: TGTGCCAGCAGCCTGACTCGGCACCACCAAGAGACCCAGTACTTC
clone size: many
D gene: .
V gene: TRBV7-3
J gene: TRBJ2-5

CDR3 protein: CASSIAGGEQFF
CDR3 DNA: TGTGCCAGTAGTATAGCAGGTGGTGAGCAGTTCTTC
clone size: .
D gene: .
V gene: TRBV19
J gene: TRBJ2-1

CDR3 protein: CASSFDGGVGQETQYF
CDR3 DNA: TGTGCCAGCAGTTTTGACGGGGGCGTCGGCCAAGAGACCCAGTACTTC
clone size: .
D gene: .
V gene: TRBV12-3/TRBV12-4
J gene: TRBJ2-5

CDR3 protein: CSVEDRVATEGTQYF
CDR3 DNA: TGCAGCGTTGAAGATCGGGTAGCCACCGAGGGGACCCAGTACTTC
clone size: many
D gene: .
V gene: TRBV29-1
J gene: TRBJ2-5

CDR3 protein: CATSRDRGGQGGYTF
CDR3 DNA: TGTGCCACCAGCAGAGATCGGGGGGGACAGGGTGGCTACACCTTC
clone size: many
D gene: TRBD1
V gene: TRBV15
J gene: TRBJ1-2

CDR3 protein: CAWSVKGSSLEAFF
CDR3 DNA: TGTGCCTGGAGTGTTAAGGGTAGTAGTCTTGAAGCTTTCTTT
clone size: many
D gene: .
V gene: TRBV30
J gene: TRBJ1-1

CDR3 protein: CASRPGTGELTYEQYF
CDR3 DNA: TGTGCCAGCAGGCCGGGGACAGGGGAGCTTACCTACGAGCAGTACTTC
clone size: .
D gene: TRBD1
V gene: TRBV28
J gene: TRBJ2-7

CDR3 protein: CASTDQGPPLNTEAFF
CDR3 DNA: TGTGCCAGTACCGATCAGGGTCCTCCGTTGAACACTGAAGCTTTCTTT
clone size: .
D gene: .
V gene: TRBV19
J gene: TRBJ1-1

CDR3 protein: CASSSRLPRLTGELFF
CDR3 DNA: TGTGCCAGCAGCTCTCGGCTGCCCAGACTCACCGGGGAGCTGTTTTTT
clone size: many
D gene: .
V gene: TRBV11-2
J gene: TRBJ2-2

CDR3 protein: CASSPITGGNTIYF
CDR3 DNA: TGTGCCAGCAGTCCAATCACAGGGGGAAACACCATATATTTT
clone size: many
D gene: .
V gene: TRBV12-3/TRBV12-4
J gene: TRBJ1-3

CDR3 protein: CASSTTGGGGGQPQHF
CDR3 DNA: TGTGCCAGTAGTACCACAGGGGGCGGAGGAGGTCAGCCCCAGCATTTT
clone size: .
D gene: TRBD1
V gene: TRBV19
J gene: TRBJ1-5

CDR3 protein: CASSLKGGGFYEQYF
CDR3 DNA: TGTGCCAGCAGTTTAAAGGGAGGGGGCTTCTACGAGCAGTACTTC
clone size: .
D gene: .
V gene: TRBV27
J gene: TRBJ2-7

CDR3 protein: CASSSTRELYEQYF
CDR3 DNA: TGTGCCAGCAGTAGTACCAGGGAACTCTACGAGCAGTACTTC
clone size: .
D gene: .
V gene: TRBV28
J gene: TRBJ2-7